The following is a T cell receptor beta chain sequence with its context. The antigen it binds to is not known. Base qualities are not recorded, but no much larger clone differs from it by a single base. The data were obtained in a study of OX40 agonist ivuxolimab in advanced cancers. Study-level background: Ivuxolimab was an agonistic, fully human IgG2 monoclonal antibody directed against OX40 (CD134), a costimulatory receptor. In the dose-escalation cohort, approximately 83% of patients were male, and the mean age was approximately 60 years with a range of about 20 to 79. Intravenous ivuxolimab was administered to patients every 2 weeks at six dose levels: 0.01, 0.1, 0.3, 1.5, 3 and 10 mg/kg. The paper reports the monotherapy dose-escalation portion (N of about 47 patients) of the phase I ivuxolimab trial. Partial responses occurred in three dose-escalation patients: two with cutaneous melanoma and one with hepatocellular carcinoma. Of the roughly 51 patients in dose escalation, around 20 had hepatocellular carcinoma, some 15 had melanoma, 9 had renal cell carcinoma and 9 had head and neck cancer. The point of sequencing TCRbeta in the periphery was to test whether ivuxolimab changed TCR sequence diversity and drove clonal T-cell expansion. Patients were allowed to have had prior anti-PD-1, anti-PD-L1 or anti-CTLA-4 therapy, and approximately 40% of the dose-escalation patients had previously received checkpoint inhibitors.

Genomic DNA was isolated from the sorted cells so that the TCRbeta CDR3 region could be sequenced. TCRbeta CDR3 regions were sequenced using the immunoSEQ Assay. TCRdb took this table from immuneACCESS and kept in-frame rearrangements with V and J called. Such tables lack part of the clones; where checked against another copy, unresolved V genes explain under half of the gap, and the rest is unexplained. The sample contains 58,000 or so clones, roughly 83% of them found a single time. Less than 4% of the sample goes to the ten largest clones. Beyond this particular receptor, the publication reports: In the 0.1-3.0 mg/kg groups, partial responders were among the patients with the lowest normalized peripheral clonal expansion, particularly in CD8+ T cells. After ivuxolimab, expanded clones were on average more numerous among CD8+ T cells than among CD4+ T cells. At doses of 0.1 to 3.0 mg/kg, clonal expansion of both CD4+ and CD8+ T cells in blood was seen between baseline and week 6. Low levels of normalized T-cell clonal expansion were also shown by some nonresponding patients. The antigen specificity of the peripheral T cells that underwent clonal expansion was not determined.

Patients with a history of autoimmune disease or receiving systemic immunosuppression were excluded from the trial. In every dose cohort, peripheral blood was drawn for TCR sequencing at baseline, cycle 4 day 1, and cycle 7 day 1. The samples were drawn from a first-in-human, open-label, multicenter phase I dose-escalation trial of ivuxolimab. Adults with locally advanced or metastatic melanoma, renal cell, hepatocellular, or head and neck squamous cell carcinoma were enrolled in the trial. Before TCR sequencing, CD4+ T cells and CD8+ T cells were sorted from peripheral blood as separate populations. Taken from cysteine to phenylalanine, the CDR3 has 16 residues. Just CDR3 DNA is preserved here, 48 bases in frame from base 1. V is pared back by 6 bases and J by 3 bases, with 18 bases lying between the germline termini. The germline V gene supplies CDR1 SNHLY and CDR2 FYNNEI.

This clonotype was obtained from an adult with an advanced solid tumor such as melanoma, head and neck, liver or kidney cancer. The rearrangement combines TRBV2 with TRBJ1-5; the best D guess is TRBD1, with 5 bases matching. The sequences come from CD4+ or CD8+ T cells sorted from blood, collected in a trial of the OX40 agonist ivuxolimab. The CDR3 protein is CASSREGSVINQPQHF. The DNA is TGTGCCAGCAGCCGGGAGGGGAGTGTAATCAATCAGCCCCAGCATTTT.